Sequencing of this T cell receptor beta chain was carried out in a study of T cell responses to AZD1222 COVID-19 vaccine. Findings and caveats of the study: None of the repertoires were sampled until the peak T cell response had passed.

As to this clone: Its antigen is not known.

The germline gives CDR1 SGHTA, CDR2 FQGNSA. Trimming took off 7 bases at V and 4 bases at J, with 14 bases between the two ends. The CDR3 is made up of 14 amino acids. Profiling relied on immunoSEQ multiplex PCR, and the TCRdb table lists in-frame clones only, not all of them. The table shows 77,000 or so clones, with 85% to 90% occurring only once. The input for sequencing was peripheral blood, taken on day 0 of AZD1222 vaccination. The rearrangement uses TRBV7-2 and TRBJ2-1; D is unresolved. The receptor was derived from an adult in good health. The chain's CDR3 is CASNVGVNYNEQFF. In nucleotides, the CDR3 is TGTGCCAGCAACGTTGGGGTCAATTACAATGAGCAGTTCTTC.